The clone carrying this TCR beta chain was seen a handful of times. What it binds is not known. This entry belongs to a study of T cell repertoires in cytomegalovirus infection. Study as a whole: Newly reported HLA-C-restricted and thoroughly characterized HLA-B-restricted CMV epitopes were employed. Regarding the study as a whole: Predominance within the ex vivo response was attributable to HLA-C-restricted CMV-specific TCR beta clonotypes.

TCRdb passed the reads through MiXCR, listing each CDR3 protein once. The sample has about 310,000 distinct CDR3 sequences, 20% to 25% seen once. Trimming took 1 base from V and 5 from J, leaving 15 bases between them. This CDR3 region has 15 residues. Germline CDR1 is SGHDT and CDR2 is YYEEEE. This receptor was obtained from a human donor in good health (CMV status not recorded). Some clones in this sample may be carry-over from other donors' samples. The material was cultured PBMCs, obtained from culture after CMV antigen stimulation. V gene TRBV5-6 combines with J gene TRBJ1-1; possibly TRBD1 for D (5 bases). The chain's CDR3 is CASSLIGGEGTEAFF. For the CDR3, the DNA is TGTGCCAGCAGCTTGATAGGAGGAGAGGGGACTGAAGCTTTCTTT.